This is a list of T cell receptor beta chains from one sample in a study of blood T cell repertoires in COVID-19. The data were produced by immunoSEQ multiplex PCR, yet TCRdb's version contains in-frame clones alone and is incomplete. The repertoire holds roughly 53,000 clones, over 75% seen once, with approximately 15% in the top ten. The sequenced material came from peripheral blood. The receptors originated from a human donor in a cohort sampled during active COVID-19. Each CDR3 is given with its conserved first and last residue. A D gene is named only where the DNA matches it firmly. Clone size is not always given. Where it is, it says once, few, many or a class for expanded clones.

TRBV4-1,-,TRBD1,TRBJ1-6,TGCGCCAGCAGCCAAGATCGGGACAGGGGGTCGTCACCCCTCCACTTT,CASSQDRDRGSSPLHF
TRBV7-8,-,TRBD2,TRBJ2-7,TGTGCCAGCAGCTCGAATAGCGGGGGACCTTACGAGCAGTACTTC,CASSSNSGGPYEQYF
TRBV6-5,-,-,TRBJ1-1,TGTGCCAGCAGACCGGGGGGTCTGGGATGGACTGAAGCTTTCTTT,CASRPGGLGWTEAFF
TRBV24-1,-,TRBD1,TRBJ2-7,TGTGCCACCGAGGGGGCTCAGACCTACGAGCAGTACTTC,CATEGAQTYEQYF
TRBV14,-,-,TRBJ2-1,TGTGCCAGCAGCCAAGGGTCCTACGGGGGGCAGTTCTTC,CASSQGSYGGQFF
TRBV7-2,few,-,TRBJ1-5,TGTGCCAGCAGCTCAGGGTCGGGCAATCAGCCCCAGCATTTT,CASSSGSGNQPQHF
TRBV9,medium-sized,-,TRBJ2-7,TGTGCCAGCAGCGCCCAGGGTGCCTACGAGCAGTACTTC,CASSAQGAYEQYF
TRBV5-1,-,TRBD1,TRBJ1-1,TGCGCCAGCAGCACCGGACAGGGCCTCGGCACTGAAGCTTTCTTT,CASSTGQGLGTEAFF
TRBV7-8,-,TRBD1,TRBJ2-2,TGTGCCAGCACCGCGGTAGAGGGGGCGGCCGGGGAGCTGTTTTTT,CASTAVEGAAGELFF
TRBV4-3,few,TRBD2,TRBJ2-1,TGCGCCAGCAGCCCGGCCGGGACTAGCGGAGGTGAGCAGTTCTTC,CASSPAGTSGGEQFF
TRBV2,-,-,TRBJ1-5,TGTGCCAGCAGTGACCGGGTGGGCAATCAGCCCCAGCATTTT,CASSDRVGNQPQHF
TRBV19,-,TRBD1,TRBJ1-2,TGTGCCAGTAGTATCCCCCAGGGGGAGGCTGGCTACACCTTC,CASSIPQGEAGYTF
TRBV5-4,-,TRBD1,TRBJ1-2,TGTGCCAGCAGCTTAGGACAGGGGAGGCCGCCGGGCGGCTACACCTTC,CASSLGQGRPPGGYTF
TRBV5-1,-,TRBD1,TRBJ1-6,TGCGCCAGCAGCTTGGCAGGGGACAGTTCTGATTCACCCCTCCACTTT,CASSLAGDSSDSPLHF
TRBV18,-,-,TRBJ1-1,TGTGCCAGCTCAAGCGATAGTATGAACACTGAAGCTTTCTTT,CASSSDSMNTEAFF
TRBV27,-,TRBD1,TRBJ1-6,TGTGCCAGCAAGACAGGGGGTACGTCACCCCTCCACTTT,CASKTGGTSPLHF
TRBV21-1,-,-,TRBJ2-7,TGTGCCCGATGCCGGGGTCGGGGCTACGAGCAGTACTTC,CARCRGRGYEQYF
TRBV5-1,-,TRBD1,TRBJ2-6,TGCGCCAGCAGCTATCAAGGGGGCGAATTTTCTGGGGCCAACGTCCTGACTTTC,CASSYQGGEFSGANVLTF
TRBV5-1,-,TRBD1,TRBJ1-6,TGCGCCAGCAGCTGGGACAGCCCGAATAATTCACCCCTCCACTTT,CASSWDSPNNSPLHF
TRBV7-3,-,-,TRBJ2-1,TGTGCCAGCAGCCGCGCGCTAGCGACCTACAATGAGCAGTTCTTC,CASSRALATYNEQFF
TRBV7-8,-,-,TRBJ2-3,TGTGCCAGCAGCTGGCCGGGGGCAGATACGCAGTATTTT,CASSWPGADTQYF
TRBV27,-,-,TRBJ2-3,TGTGCCAGCAGTCAGGGCAGCATCCCGGATACGCAGTATTTT,CASSQGSIPDTQYF